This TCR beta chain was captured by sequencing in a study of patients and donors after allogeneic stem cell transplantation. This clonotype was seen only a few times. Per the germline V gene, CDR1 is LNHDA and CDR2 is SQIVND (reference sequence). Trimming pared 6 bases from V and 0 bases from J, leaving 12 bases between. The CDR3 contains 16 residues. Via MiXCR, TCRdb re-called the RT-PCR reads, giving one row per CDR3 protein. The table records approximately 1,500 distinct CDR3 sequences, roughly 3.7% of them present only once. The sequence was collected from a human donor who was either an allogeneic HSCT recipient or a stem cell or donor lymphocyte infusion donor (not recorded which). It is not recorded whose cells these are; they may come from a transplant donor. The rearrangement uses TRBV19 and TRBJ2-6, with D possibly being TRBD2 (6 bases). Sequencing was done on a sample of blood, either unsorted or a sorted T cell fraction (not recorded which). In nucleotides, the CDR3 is TGTGCCAGTAGCCGGGGGATTTTCTCTGGGGCCAACGTCCTGACTTTC. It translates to CASSRGIFSGANVLTF.